The 2 T cell receptor beta chains below were found in one sample sequenced in a study of identical twins. A single record per CDR3 protein comes from TCRdb applying MiXCR to the 5' RACE reads. This sample has hundreds of thousands of distinct CDR3 sequences, with over 5% found just once. Source material: naive T cells sorted from blood. The receptors were gathered from a man aged 18 to 29 in good health.

This clonotype was detected many times. The gene calls are TRBV6-2 or TRBV6-3 and TRBJ2-7; D not resolved. This CDR3 is built from 14 residues. Germline V CDR1 and CDR2: MNHEY, SVGEGT. The V gene lost 2 bases and the J gene lost 2 bases, with 10 bases spanning the gap. The CDR3 DNA reads TGTGCCAGCAGTTACGGTCAGTGGCCCTACGAGCAGTACTTC. Protein: CASSYGQWPYEQYF.

This clonotype was observed many times. The genes are TRBV4-1 and TRBJ2-7; TRBD1 or TRBD2 may be the D gene (5 bases each). The germline gives CDR1 MGHRA, CDR2 YSYEKL. The CDR3 extends over 14 amino acids. Trimming took 4 bases from V and 2 from J, leaving 12 bases between them. CDR3 in amino acids: CASSLGAFAYEQYV. CDR3 DNA: TGCGCCAGCAGCCTCGGGGCCTTCGCCTACGAGCAGTACGTC.